Listed below are T cell receptor beta chains from one sample, sequenced in a study of T cells after yellow fever vaccination. TCRdb passed the 5' RACE reads through MiXCR, listing each CDR3 protein once. The data contain approximately 510,000 distinct CDR3 sequences, 21% of them singletons. The sample was PBMCs, taken less than 25 days after the first yellow fever vaccination. The receptor source for this set is a man aged 18-30 years who received the YFV17D yellow fever vaccine. CDR3s include the opening cysteine and the closing phenylalanine or tryptophan. The D gene is left open where the match is weak. Size values are once, few and many counts, or a class for expanded clones, and some rows have none.

J | V | size | D | DNA | CDR3
TRBJ1-2 | TRBV5-1 | NA | NA | TGCGCCAGCAGCTCCCCCCTTGGGCAGGGTGACGGCTACACCTTC | CASSSPLGQGDGYTF
TRBJ2-3 | TRBV28 | many | NA | TGTGCCAGCAGCATGGCTTCAGGGTTCGATACGCAGTATTTT | CASSMASGFDTQYF
TRBJ2-7 | TRBV5-1 | few | TRBD1 | TGCGCCAGCAGCGCCGGGACAGGGATGGGGAACGAGCAGTACTTC | CASSAGTGMGNEQYF
TRBJ2-3 | TRBV28 | NA | NA | TGTGCCAGCAGCATGGCGGATACGCAGTATTTT | CASSMADTQYF
TRBJ2-4 | TRBV6-5 | NA | NA | TGTGCCAGCAGTTACTCCGACCCGCCGCCCATTCAGTACTTC | CASSYSDPPPIQYF
TRBJ2-4 | TRBV4-3 | few | TRBD2 | TGCGCCAGCAGCCAAGATGCCCAGCGGGGAAAAAACATTCAGTACTTC | CASSQDAQRGKNIQYF
TRBJ2-2 | TRBV7-9 | NA | TRBD1 | TGTGCCAGCAGCTTATCCCCAGGGGGCACCGGGGAGCTGTTTTTT | CASSLSPGGTGELFF
TRBJ1-2 | TRBV7-9 | few | TRBD1 | TGTGCCAGCAGCAACGACAGGGAGAACTATGGCTACACCTTC | CASSNDRENYGYTF
TRBJ2-7 | TRBV18 | NA | NA | TGTGCCAGCTCACCACAGGGGCAGGGCAGCTACGAGCAGTACTTC | CASSPQGQGSYEQYF
TRBJ2-1 | TRBV3-1 | once | NA | TGTGCCAGCAGCCAAGATTCCCCCTTACGCAGGGACAATGAGCAGTTCTTC | CASSQDSPLRRDNEQFF
TRBJ2-2 | TRBV5-6 | few | NA | TGTGCCAGCAGCCCCAATCGTCTGAGGCGCACCGGGGAGCTGTTTTTT | CASSPNRLRRTGELFF
TRBJ2-7 | TRBV2 | NA | NA | TGTGCCAGCAGTGACATAGCTGGGGAGCAGTACTTC | CASSDIAGEQYF
TRBJ2-5 | TRBV6-5 | few | NA | TGTGCCAGCACTTGGGAGGTTTCGGGTCAAGAGACCCAGTACTTC | CASTWEVSGQETQYF
TRBJ2-3 | TRBV5-6 | NA | TRBD2 | TGTGCCAGCAGCCGTCGCTTAGCGGGGGTCACAGATACGCAGTATTTT | CASSRRLAGVTDTQYF
TRBJ1-2 | TRBV28 | NA | TRBD1 | TGTGCCAGCAGTCCCGGGACAGGGGTGGGTGGCTACACCTTC | CASSPGTGVGGYTF
TRBJ2-5 | TRBV20-1 | few | TRBD2 | TGCAGTGCTACCGGGACTAGCGGAAATCAAGAGACCCAGTACTTC | CSATGTSGNQETQYF
TRBJ2-3 | TRBV7-2 | NA | TRBD1 | TGTGCCAGCAGCTCCGGTACAGGGGGCGCGGGAACGCAGTATTTT | CASSSGTGGAGTQYF
TRBJ2-7 | TRBV20-1 | NA | NA | TGCAGTGCGCACCAACCCCCAGGCAACCAGTACTTC | CSAHQPPGNQYF
TRBJ2-2 | TRBV6-1 | NA | TRBD2 | TGTGCCAGCATCGCGGGGGCGAACACCGGGGAGCTGTTTTTT | CASIAGANTGELFF
TRBJ2-3 | TRBV9 | few | NA | TGTGCCAGCGGACTCGGCGGAGGGGATTGGTCAGATACGCAGTATTTT | CASGLGGGDWSDTQYF
TRBJ2-2 | TRBV29-1 | NA | NA | TGCAGCGTTGAAACGAACACCGGGGAGCTGTTTTTT | CSVETNTGELFF
TRBJ2-2 | TRBV2 | few | TRBD2 | TGTGCCAGCAGACAGTTAGCGGGGGCTGCTTCCGGGGAGCTGTTTTTT | CASRQLAGAASGELFF
TRBJ2-4 | TRBV20-1 | few | NA | TGCAGTGCTAGCGCTAGCAGGCGGGGAAACATTCAGTACTTC | CSASASRRGNIQYF
TRBJ2-3 | TRBV4-1 | NA | TRBD2 | TGCGCCAGCAGCCAAGTAACCCTAGCGGGGCTGGAGGCAGATACGCAGTATTTT | CASSQVTLAGLEADTQYF
TRBJ2-3 | TRBV7-6 | few | TRBD2 | TGTGCCAGCAGCCCTCTAGCGGGGCCCACAGATACGCAGTATTTT | CASSPLAGPTDTQYF
TRBJ1-6 | TRBV6-6 | few | NA | TGTGCCAGCAGTTCTCGGAGGCCCCTCCACTTT | CASSSRRPLHF
TRBJ2-3 | TRBV10-2 | few | TRBD1 | TGCGCCAGCAGTATCAGGGGGCCAGATACGCAGTATTTT | CASSIRGPDTQYF
TRBJ1-6 | TRBV13 | NA | NA | TGTGCCAGCAGCCCCGGGGACGAGGGTTTAGGCCTCCACTTT | CASSPGDEGLGLHF
TRBJ2-2 | TRBV5-1 | NA | NA | TGCGCCAGCAGCCACTATGAGGGCTACACCGGGGAGCTGTTTTTT | CASSHYEGYTGELFF
TRBJ1-2 | TRBV4-2 | NA | TRBD1 | TGTGCCAGCAGCGACGACCGGGACAGGGGTCCCGGCTACACCTTC | CASSDDRDRGPGYTF